The 29 T cell receptor beta chains listed next were all sequenced from one sample in a study of blood T cell repertoires in COVID-19. Data came from immunoSEQ multiplex PCR; TCRdb stores just in-frame clones and leaves some out. The data contain some 70,000 clones, about four fifths of them singletons. The specimen sequenced was peripheral blood. The receptors were sampled from a man in his sixties with COVID-19, enrolled during active disease.

V and J are TRBV11-2 and TRBJ2-5; D perhaps matches TRBD1 (6 bases). V was clipped by 5 bases and J by 7 bases, with 11 bases between them. Germline CDR1 reads SGHAT; CDR2 reads FQNNGV. The CDR3 totals 12 residues. The CDR3 loop reads CASSPQTGTQYF. In DNA form, the CDR3 reads TGTGCCAGCAGCCCCCAGACAGGGACCCAGTACTTC.

The V and J genes are TRBV6-4 and TRBJ2-1, with D possibly matching TRBD2 (5 bases). Trimming left V 4 bases short and J 2 bases short, with 6 bases between. Germline V gene lookup returns CDR1 MRHNA and CDR2 SNTAGT. The CDR3 covers 13 residues. The CDR3 spells CASSGGPYNEQFF. Here the CDR3 DNA reads TGTGCCAGCAGTGGAGGGCCCTACAATGAGCAGTTCTTC.

The chain links TRBV4-1 to TRBJ2-5; TRBD2 is a possible D gene (5 bases). Trimming shortened V by 4 bases and J by 5 bases, and 5 bases separated the two germline ends. The CDR3 is 11 amino acids. The germline V gene has CDR1 MGHRA and CDR2 YSYEKL. The CDR3 bases are TGCGCCAGCAGCCGAGGGGAGACCCAGTACTTC. This translates into CASSRGETQYF.

The chain carries TRBV18 and TRBJ2-5, with 7 nucleotides matching TRBD1. This CDR3 spans 14 amino acids. From germline, CDR1 is KGHSH and CDR2 LQKENI. Losses at the gene ends were 4 bases for V and 5 bases for J; bases not matched to a gene: 7. CDR3 sequence reads: CASSLTGRGETQYF. CDR3 bases: TGTGCCAGCTCACTTACCGGCAGGGGGGAGACCCAGTACTTC.

The chain uses TRBV28 and TRBJ1-4; the D is unclear. Deletions cut 5 bases from V and 2 bases from J, with 6 bases between. Per germline, CDR1 MDHEN and CDR2 SYDVKM. CDR3 length: 13 amino acids. Written as DNA, the CDR3 is TGTGCCAGCAGTCTTCTGACTAATGAAAAACTGTTTTTT. This encodes CASSLLTNEKLFF.

The chain's CDR3 is CASSAPSGYGYTF. CDR3 sequence (DNA): TGTGCCAGTAGTGCCCCTTCGGGGTATGGCTACACCTTC. V usage is TRBV19 and J usage is TRBJ1-2; D is uncertain. The germline V and J ends were trimmed by 5 bases and 5 bases, with 12 bases remaining between them. CDR1 and CDR2 (germline): LNHDA, SQIVND (reference sequence). The length of the CDR3 is 13 residues.

The chain couples TRBV30 to TRBJ2-3; weak D call: TRBD1 (6 bases). CDR3 length equals 17 residues. Germline CDR1 reads GTSNPN; CDR2 reads SVGIG (reference sequence). Trimming removed 2 bases at V and 0 bases at J, with 18 bases between. The CDR3 loop is CAWSRTVGAPSTDTQYF. The CDR3 DNA reads as TGTGCCTGGAGTCGGACTGTGGGGGCTCCTAGCACAGATACGCAGTATTTT.

Written as DNA, the CDR3 is TGTGCCAGCACCAGGACAGGGTCACGCGAGCAGTACTTC. Protein: CASTRTGSREQYF. The V call is TRBV6-5, the J call TRBJ2-7; the match to TRBD1 covers 8 bases. The CDR3 is 13 residues long. V trimming: 7 bases; J trimming: 6 bases; junction bases outside the gene matches: 8. Germline assignment: CDR1 MNHEY and CDR2 SVGAGI.

This clone was seen a few times. This chain connects TRBV7-3 to TRBJ1-1; D ambiguous. The V end was cut by 3 bases, the J end by 1 base, with 6 bases between. CDR3 length: 13 amino acids. CDR1 is SGHTA and CDR2 is FQGTGA in the germline V gene. The CDR3: CASSFSGNTEAFF. Written as DNA, the CDR3 is TGTGCCAGCAGCTTTTCAGGGAACACTGAAGCTTTCTTT.

V usage is TRBV9 and J usage is TRBJ2-3, with a tentative D call TRBD2 (7 bases). Trimming cost V 6 bases and J 7 bases, with 24 bases left between them. Germline lookup yields CDR1 SGDLS and CDR2 YYNGEE. The length of the CDR3 is 16 residues. CDR3 sequence: CASTPGGGGLGHTQYF. CDR3 nucleotides: TGTGCCAGCACCCCAGGAGGGGGGGGTTTGGGGCATACGCAGTATTTT.

The rearrangement links TRBV5-6 to TRBJ2-6; 7 nucleotides align to TRBD2. Germline values: CDR1 SGHDT, CDR2 YYEEEE. The V and J ends lost 4 bases and 0 bases, in that order; junction bases with no gene match: 10. The CDR3 consists of 18 residues. DNA for the CDR3: TGTGCCAGCAGCCCTCCAGGGACGGGGGGCTCTGGGGCCAACGTCCTGACTTTC. This codes for CASSPPGTGGSGANVLTF. The full variable domain, rest sourced from reference TRBV5-6 and TRBJ2-6, is DAGVTQSPTHLIKTRGQQVTLRCSPKSGHDTVSWYQQALGQGPQFIFQYYEEEERQRGNFPDRFSGHQFPNYSSELNVNALLLGDSALYLCASSPPGTGGSGANVLTFGAGSRLTVL.

The V and J genes are TRBV5-1 and TRBJ2-2; 12 bases align to TRBD2. The germline V gene has CDR1 SGHRS and CDR2 YFSETQ. This CDR3 is built from 15 residues. V dropped 6 bases and J dropped 6; count of bases not matched to a gene: 6. The CDR3 protein is CASTASGRAPGELFF. The CDR3 nucleotides read TGCGCCAGCACCGCTAGCGGGAGGGCCCCCGGGGAGCTGTTTTTT.

The chain is built from TRBV9 and TRBJ2-1; 8 nucleotides agree with TRBD2. Germline V gene lookup returns CDR1 SGDLS and CDR2 YYNGEE. Losses at the gene ends were 4 bases for V and 6 bases for J; bases not matched to a gene: 12. The CDR3 spans 16 residues. CDR3 DNA: TGTGCCAGCAGCCCCCAGGCCAGCGGGAGACTCAATGAGCAGTTCTTC. It encodes CASSPQASGRLNEQFF.

The rearrangement uses TRBV11-2 and TRBJ1-1; D perhaps matches TRBD1 (6 bases). Germline CDR1 SGHAT, CDR2 FQNNGV. The CDR3 contains 16 residues. The V gene lost 6 bases and the J gene lost 0 bases, with 17 bases spanning the gap. The CDR3: CASSPDRIGMNTEAFF. CDR3 DNA sequence: TGTGCCAGCAGTCCAGACAGGATAGGCATGAACACTGAAGCTTTCTTT. The variable domain in full, with the rest retrieved from reference TRBV11-2 and TRBJ1-1, is EAGVAQSPRYKIIEKRQSVAFWCNPISGHATLYWYQQILGQGPKLLIQFQNNGVVDDSQLPKDRFSAERLKGVDSTLKIQPAKLEDSAVYLCASSPDRIGMNTEAFFGQGTRLTVV.

This clone has a single count. The chain uses TRBV13 and TRBJ2-7; 15 bases line up with TRBD2. Germline V lookup: CDR1 PRHDT, CDR2 FYEKMQ (reference sequence). V trimming: 5 bases; J trimming: 4 bases; junction bases outside the gene matches: 0. This CDR3 is 14 amino acids long. This chain's CDR3 is CASSGTSGRYEQYF. The CDR3 nucleotides read TGTGCCAGCAGCGGGACTAGCGGGAGGTACGAGCAGTACTTC.

The V and J genes are TRBV19 and TRBJ2-5; 9 nucleotides align to TRBD1. The junction had 6 bases not matched to a gene; V was cut back by 6 bases and J by 4 bases. This CDR3 region has 14 residues. Germline loops: CDR1 LNHDA, CDR2 SQIVND (reference sequence). In DNA form, the CDR3 reads TGTGCCAGTAGCATGGCGGGACAGGGAGAGACCCAGTACTTC. Protein product: CASSMAGQGETQYF.

Many counts were recorded for this clone. Other nucleotide sequences from this sample produce the same CDR3. The CDR3 nucleotides read TGTGCCAGCAGACGCGGCTACGAGCAGTACTTC. Protein sequence: CASRRGYEQYF. The J gene is TRBJ2-7, the V gene TRBV2, with D unresolved. The CDR3 contains 11 residues. V was cut by 6 bases and J by 3 bases, with 6 bases left in between. Germline-derived CDR1 and CDR2 are SNHLY and FYNNEI.

This sequence joins TRBV4-2 and TRBJ2-2; 9 nucleotides line up with TRBD1. From germline, CDR1 is LGHNA and CDR2 YNFKEQ. The CDR3 length is 16 residues. The V segment lost 0 bases and the J segment 5 bases; nucleotides outside the gene matches: 4. The CDR3 protein is CASSQEGTGMTGELFF. CDR3 bases: TGTGCCAGCAGCCAAGAAGGGACAGGGATGACCGGGGAGCTGTTTTTT.

The chain couples TRBV2 to TRBJ1-4, with D maybe TRBD1 (6 bases). Trimming removed 6 bases from V and 8 bases from J, with 19 bases in between. CDR1 is SNHLY, CDR2 FYNNEI, per germline. The CDR3 contains 15 residues. The DNA for the CDR3 is TGTGCCAGCAGGCCGGGACATGGTGCGGGCGAAAAACTGTTTTTT. Protein product: CASRPGHGAGEKLFF.

This clone came up a few times. The chain joins TRBV10-2 to TRBJ1-4; D is perhaps TRBD1 (5 bases). CDR3 size: 13 residues. Deletions cut 6 bases from V and 5 bases from J, with 10 bases between. Germline V gene data show CDR1 as WSHSY and CDR2 as SAAADI. In DNA, the CDR3 is TGCGCCAGCAGGCGGGGCCGGAATGAAAAACTGTTTTTT. Protein sequence: CASRRGRNEKLFF.

The CDR3 loop is CASSLTSGGTGELFF. CDR3 DNA sequence: TGTGCCAGCAGCTTAACGTCGGGAGGGACCGGGGAGCTGTTTTTT. The rearrangement joins TRBV7-3 to TRBJ2-2; 8 bases align to TRBD2. Germline CDR1 and CDR2: SGHTA and FQGTGA. With 0 bases clipped from V and 5 bases from J, the junction kept 2 bases outside the gene matches. There are 15 residues in the CDR3.

This rearrangement joins TRBV11-2 to TRBJ2-3, with 12 bases aligning to TRBD2. Germline V gene sequence: CDR1 SGHAT, CDR2 FQNNGV. This CDR3 comprises 16 residues. V lost 1 base to trimming and J lost 3 bases; unmatched junction nucleotides: 2. As DNA, the CDR3 is TGTGCCAGCAGCTTAGGACTAGCGGGGGCTACAGATACGCAGTATTTT. Protein: CASSLGLAGATDTQYF.

This clone occurred a few times. The chain combines TRBV11-2 with TRBJ2-5; D is unresolved. Germline-derived CDR1 and CDR2 are SGHAT and FQNNGV. V gave up 2 bases and J gave up 5 bases, with 12 bases separating them. This CDR3 comprises 14 residues. The CDR3 region has the DNA TGTGCCAGCAGCTTAACCCCGTGGGCTGAGACCCAGTACTTC. Translating it yields CASSLTPWAETQYF. Using reference TRBV11-2 and TRBJ2-5 for the parts outside the CDR3, the full variable domain is EAGVAQSPRYKIIEKRQSVAFWCNPISGHATLYWYQQILGQGPKLLIQFQNNGVVDDSQLPKDRFSAERLKGVDSTLKIQPAKLEDSAVYLCASSLTPWAETQYFGPGTRLLVL.

This clone has just a few counts. V and J are TRBV7-2 and TRBJ2-5; the match to TRBD2 covers 11 bases. This CDR3 has 16 residues. CDR1 is SGHTA and CDR2 is FQGNSA in the germline V gene. With V trimmed by 1 base and J by 5 bases, 6 bases remained unmatched. CDR3 amino acids: CASSLGGASGGETQYF. In DNA form, the CDR3 reads TGTGCCAGCAGCTTAGGCGGGGCTAGCGGGGGGGAGACCCAGTACTTC.

The chain combines TRBV3-1 (or the pseudogene TRBV3-2) with TRBJ2-4; 8 bases are a match to TRBD1. CDR3 length equals 20 residues. CDR1 and CDR2 (germline): LGHDT, YNNKEL (reference sequence). Unmatched junction bases numbered 19, after V lost 2 bases and J lost 4 bases. For the CDR3, the DNA is TGTGCCAGCAGCCAAAGGTCTCGTCCCCATTCGGACAGGGAAAAAAACATTCAGTACTTC. Translation gives CASSQRSRPHSDREKNIQYF.

DNA of the CDR3: TGTGCCAGCAGCTTAGGCCTGGGACTTCTCAGCTCCTACAATGAGCAGTTCTTC. As protein: CASSLGLGLLSSYNEQFF. The chain combines TRBV13 with TRBJ2-1; D is perhaps TRBD2 (6 bases). The CDR3 loop spans 18 amino acids. V lost 0 bases and J 0 bases, leaving 15 bases between the germline ends. Germline CDR1 is PRHDT and CDR2 is FYEKMQ (reference sequence).

This chain joins TRBV15 and TRBJ1-5; perhaps TRBD1 as D (5 bases). This CDR3 region has 15 residues. V shed 1 base and J shed 6 bases, with 13 bases lying between them. CDR1 and CDR2 (germline): LNHNV, YYDKDF (reference sequence). CDR3: CATSRGGGIGQPQHF. For the CDR3, the DNA is TGTGCCACCAGCAGAGGCGGGGGTATAGGTCAGCCCCAGCATTTT.

The chain employs TRBV29-1 and TRBJ2-7; TRBD2 is a possible D gene (5 bases). V was clipped by 4 bases and J by 3 bases, with 13 bases between them. The length of the CDR3 is 13 residues. From germline, CDR1 is SQVTM and CDR2 ANQGSEA. The CDR3 bases are TGCAGCGTTGGGACGGGAACTTACTACGAGCAGTACTTC. This sequence encodes CSVGTGTYYEQYF.

This chain links TRBV27 with TRBJ2-3; 8 nucleotides align to TRBD2. Per the germline V gene, CDR1 is MNHEY and CDR2 is SMNVEV (reference sequence). This CDR3 is built from 16 residues. The junction had 11 bases not matched to a gene; V was cut back by 4 bases and J by 5 bases. CDR3 nucleotides: TGTGCCAGCAGTTCAGGGGTCGGGGGGGGCCGAGATACGCAGTATTTT. Translation: CASSSGVGGGRDTQYF.